This entry lists 28 T cell receptor beta chains sequenced from one sample in a study of metastatic and nonmetastatic thyroid tumors. Each patient came to thyroid surgery without any prior treatment (of any kind). TCRdb re-analyzed the PCR reads through MiXCR. The repertoire holds 35,000 to 50,000 clones, with about 14% as singletons. The sequencing sample was made of blood. These receptors were taken from a female donor with papillary thyroid cancer or a benign thyroid nodule (not recorded which). Some clones in this sample may be carry-over from other donors' samples.

The J gene is TRBJ1-1, the V gene TRBV5-1; D is unclear. Germline CDR1 and CDR2: SGHRS and YFSETQ. With 6 bases removed from V and 2 bases from J, the gap between germline ends came to 11 bases. The CDR3 loop spans 13 amino acids. CDR3 DNA sequence: TGCGCCAGCACCCCACCCCCCAACACTGAAGCTTTCTTT. Translating gives CASTPPPNTEAFF. Complete variable domain (other parts from reference TRBV5-1 and TRBJ1-1): KAGVTQTPRYLIKTRGQQVTLSCSPISGHRSVSWYQQTPGQGLQFLFEYFSETQRNKGNFPGRFSGRQFSNSRSEMNVSTLELGDSALYLCASTPPPNTEAFFGQGTRLTVV.

As for this clone: Because it lacks the conserved phenylalanine or tryptophan at the end, this CDR3 is likely a read error. The V call is TRBV28, the J call TRBJ2-5; the D gene is possibly TRBD1 (7 bases). This CDR3 region has 17 residues. Trimming shortened V by 5 bases and J by 3 bases, and 22 bases separated the two germline ends. Germline V gives CDR1 MDHEN, CDR2 SYDVKM. CDR3 bases: TGTGCCAGCAGTCCAAACCGGGGGACAGTAGTTAAAGAGACCCAGTACCTC. As protein: CASSPNRGTVVKETQYL.

This clone was picked up many times. This chain uses TRBV14 with TRBJ1-1, with 9 bases aligning to TRBD1. Germline assignment: CDR1 SGHDN and CDR2 FVKESK. This CDR3 spans 14 amino acids. The ends lost 5 bases at V and 2 bases at J; junction bases unmatched: 3. CDR3 protein: CASSWGQGNTEAFF. CDR3 nucleotides: TGTGCCAGCAGCTGGGGACAGGGCAACACTGAAGCTTTCTTT.

V usage is TRBV7-8 and J usage is TRBJ2-7, with 11 bases fitting TRBD1. Germline V gene data show CDR1 as SGHVS and CDR2 as FQNEAQ. V trimming: 4 bases; J trimming: 10 bases; junction bases outside the gene matches: 9. The CDR3 runs to 14 residues. The chain's CDR3 is CASSYGTGGSDQYF. DNA for the CDR3: TGTGCCAGCAGCTATGGGACAGGGGGGAGCGATCAGTACTTC.

By share, this clone counts as medium-sized. This chain joins TRBV6-1 and TRBJ1-1; D not certain. The ends were cut back, 3 bases at V and 6 bases at J, with 11 bases in the middle. Germline-derived CDR1 and CDR2 are MNHNS and SASEGT. The CDR3 runs 13 residues. The CDR3 bases are TGTGCCAGCAGTGATGAAGGATATTCTGAAGCTTTCTTT. This codes for CASSDEGYSEAFF.

A word on this clone: A clone one base away is much larger, so this may be a read error. This chain connects TRBV5-8 to TRBJ1-1, with D possibly TRBD1 on 6 matching bases. CDR1 is SGHTS, CDR2 YDEGEE, per germline. This CDR3 has 11 amino acids. Written as DNA, the CDR3 is TGTGCCAACAGCTCGGACAGCTGGGCTTTCTTT. It is translated as CANSSDSWAFF.

This clone was seen many times. The chain is built from TRBV9 and TRBJ2-1, with 7 bases fitting TRBD2. V was clipped by 6 bases and J by 6 bases; unmatched bases: 6. The germline gives CDR1 SGDLS, CDR2 YYNGEE. The CDR3 is 13 residues long. Here the CDR3 reads CASNQGLFNEQFF. CDR3 DNA: TGTGCCAGCAATCAGGGACTATTCAATGAGCAGTTCTTC.

This clone was observed at least ten times. The genes are TRBV9 and TRBJ1-2; D call uncertain. The V end was cut by 2 bases, the J end by 7 bases, with 12 bases between. CDR1 is SGDLS, CDR2 YYNGEE, per germline. CDR3 length equals 13 residues. The CDR3 DNA reads as TGTGCCAGCAGCGTCCCGGGCCTTTCTGGCTACACCTTC. Amino acid sequence: CASSVPGLSGYTF.

This clone has more than one count but fewer than ten. The chain has TRBV6-2 or TRBV6-3 and TRBJ1-1, with 9 bases lining up with TRBD1. Per the germline V gene, CDR1 is MNHEY and CDR2 is SVGEGT. There are 15 residues in the CDR3. V dropped 7 bases and J dropped 0; count of bases not matched to a gene: 6. The CDR3 DNA reads TGTGCCAGCACAGGGACAGGGTATTTGAACACTGAAGCTTTCTTT. The encoded protein is CASTGTGYLNTEAFF.

In its sample, this clone was seen many times. The chain carries TRBV30 and TRBJ1-1, with D uncertain. Trimming took off 1 base at V and 1 base at J, with 7 bases between the two ends. Looked up from germline, CDR1 is GTSNPN and CDR2 is SVGIG (reference sequence). The CDR3 covers 13 residues. The CDR3 sequence is CAWSGFENTEAFF. The CDR3, as DNA: TGTGCCTGGAGTGGGTTTGAGAACACTGAAGCTTTCTTT. Filled out from reference TRBV30 and TRBJ1-1, the complete variable domain reads SQTIHQWPATLVQPVGSPLSLECTVEGTSNPNLYWYRQAAGRGLQLLFYSVGIGQISSEVPQNLSASRPQDRQFILSSKKLLLSDSGFYLCAWSGFENTEAFFGQGTRLTVV.

Here the CDR3 reads CASSEGVGGPFYEQYF. The CDR3 DNA follows: TGTGCCAGCAGTGAAGGAGTGGGAGGGCCCTTCTACGAGCAGTACTTC. The chain carries TRBV25-1 and TRBJ2-7; 7 bases are a match to TRBD2. Germline V gene lookup returns CDR1 MGHDK and CDR2 SYGVNS. The length of the CDR3 is 16 residues. After removal of 2 bases from V and 3 bases from J, the junction contained 10 bases not matched to a gene.

This clone has at least ten counts. CDR3 bases: TGTGCCAGCAGTCCTCCCACTAGCCCCAATGAGCAGTTCTTC. Its translation: CASSPPTSPNEQFF. J is TRBJ2-1 and V is TRBV7-9, with a weak D call TRBD2 (6 bases). Germline lookup yields CDR1 SEHNR and CDR2 FQNEAQ (reference sequence). V was clipped by 6 bases and J by 6 bases, with 15 bases between them. The CDR3 extends over 14 amino acids.

This chain uses TRBV5-1 with TRBJ1-1; 7 nucleotides line up with TRBD1. The germline V gene has CDR1 SGHRS and CDR2 YFSETQ. The CDR3 runs to 14 residues. The trim removed 4 bases at V and 1 base at J, leaving 4 bases unmatched. CDR3 amino acids: CASSGGQRNTEAFF. CDR3 nucleotide sequence: TGCGCCAGCAGCGGGGGACAGAGGAACACTGAAGCTTTCTTT.

The chain uses TRBV7-2 and TRBJ2-2; D is uncertain. This CDR3 has 15 residues. Germline-derived CDR1 and CDR2 are SGHTA and FQGNSA. V gave up 8 bases and J gave up 5 bases, with 18 bases separating them. As DNA, the CDR3 is TGTGCCAGCTTCTTAGGAGCACTTTGGACCGGGGAGCTGTTTTTT. Encoded protein: CASFLGALWTGELFF.

This clone has ten or more counts. The rearrangement joins TRBV12-3 or TRBV12-4 to TRBJ2-1, with D perhaps matching TRBD2 (6 bases). There are 15 residues in the CDR3. V was trimmed by 6 bases and J by 3 bases, leaving 15 bases between them. The CDR3 DNA sequence: TGTGCCAGCAGCGCCCCGGGACTGGACTACAATGAGCAGTTCTTC. Its translation: CASSAPGLDYNEQFF.

This clone was observed many times. The chain recombines TRBV3-1 with TRBJ2-7; no firm D call. CDR1 is LGHDT, CDR2 YNNKEL, per germline (reference sequence). V gave up 1 base and J gave up 4 bases, with 8 bases separating them. The CDR3 is 13 residues long. The CDR3: CASSQVLGYEQYF. As DNA, the CDR3 is TGTGCCAGCAGCCAAGTCCTCGGTTACGAGCAGTACTTC.

This clone was counted many times. Other DNA sequences within the sample encode an identical CDR3. The J gene is TRBJ1-1, the V gene TRBV29-1, with TRBD1 as a possible D gene (6 bases). The CDR3 covers 13 residues. Trimming pared 4 bases from V and 1 base from J, leaving 10 bases between. Germline CDR1 SQVTM, CDR2 ANQGSEA. CDR3 residues: CSVAQDRNTEAFF. The CDR3 DNA is TGCAGCGTTGCGCAGGACAGGAACACTGAAGCTTTCTTT.

This clone was seen many times. The rearrangement links TRBV28 to TRBJ2-5, with TRBD2 matching 8 bases. The CDR3 consists of 14 residues. Germline values: CDR1 MDHEN, CDR2 SYDVKM. With V trimmed by 4 bases and J by 4 bases, 5 bases remained unmatched. CDR3 coding DNA: TGTGCCAGCAGTTCATCGGGAGGGGCAGAGACCCAGTACTTC. This sequence encodes CASSSSGGAETQYF.

This clone was detected ten times or more. V usage is TRBV3-1 and J usage is TRBJ1-4; D is unresolved. The CDR3 runs 16 residues. Germline V gene lookup returns CDR1 LGHDT and CDR2 YNNKEL (reference sequence). Trimming took 4 bases from V and 4 from J, leaving 16 bases between them. The CDR3: CASSPRLQEGNEKLFF. DNA of the CDR3: TGTGCCAGCAGCCCAAGATTGCAAGAGGGTAATGAAAAACTGTTTTTT.

Sample share makes this clone medium-sized. The gene calls are TRBV6-1 and TRBJ2-1; D remains ambiguous. The length of the CDR3 is 13 residues. The V end lost 6 bases, the J end lost 5 bases, and 11 bases lay between the germline ends. Germline V gene lookup returns CDR1 MNHNS and CDR2 SASEGT. CDR3 sequence reads: CASRKSQNNEQFF. The CDR3 coding sequence is TGTGCCAGCAGAAAATCACAGAACAATGAGCAGTTCTTC.

This sequence joins TRBV27 and TRBJ2-7; D gene ambiguous. CDR3 size: 14 residues. Germline CDR1 reads MNHEY; CDR2 reads SMNVEV (reference sequence). Between the trimmed V and J ends, which lost 6 bases and 3 bases, there was a span of 15 bases. The CDR3 region is CASRPLERLYEQYF. CDR3 sequence (DNA): TGTGCCAGCAGACCGCTCGAAAGGCTCTACGAGCAGTACTTC.

This clone is medium-sized by share. V and J are TRBV27 and TRBJ1-2; D possibly corresponds to TRBD1 (5 bases). CDR3 length: 13 residues. From germline, CDR1 is MNHEY and CDR2 SMNVEV (reference sequence). The V end was cut by 4 bases, the J end by 8 bases, with 14 bases between. CDR3 nucleotides: TGTGCCAGCAGTTCCTTTTTGGGGGGGGGCTACACCTTC. Its protein product is CASSSFLGGGYTF.

This clone was found many times. The chain combines TRBV30 with TRBJ2-7; 7 bases align to TRBD2. Germline assignment: CDR1 GTSNPN and CDR2 SVGIG (reference sequence). The length of the CDR3 is 14 residues. J was trimmed by 5 bases and V by 2 bases; bases with no gene match: 9. CDR3 sequence reads: CAWSRVREGHEQYF. CDR3 sequence (DNA): TGTGCCTGGAGTCGAGTCAGGGAGGGGCACGAGCAGTACTTC.

This clone was counted many times. The V gene is TRBV12-5, the J gene TRBJ2-2; D is unresolved. Germline loops: CDR1 LGHNT, CDR2 FRNRAP. With 2 bases removed from V and 3 bases from J, the gap between germline ends came to 1 base. This CDR3 spans 12 amino acids. This CDR3 is CASGLHTGELFF. Written as DNA, the CDR3 is TGTGCTAGTGGTTTGCACACCGGGGAGCTGTTTTTT.

The chain recombines TRBV28 with TRBJ2-1; TRBD2 aligns across 8 bases. The CDR3 has 16 amino acids. The germline CDR1 and CDR2 sequences are MDHEN and SYDVKM. J lost 8 bases, V lost 7 bases, and 16 bases had no gene match. CDR3 in DNA: TGTGCCAGCATCTTGCCCCCCTTGGGGCGGGAGGATGAGCAGTTCTTC. This sequence encodes CASILPPLGREDEQFF.

Ten or more counts support this clone. This chain joins TRBV7-3 and TRBJ2-3; 8 nucleotides align to TRBD2. The CDR3 totals 12 residues. Germline lookup yields CDR1 SGHTA and CDR2 FQGTGA. Germline trimming cut 11 bases from V and 4 bases from J; bases unmatched to any gene: 5. This chain's CDR3 is CASGRGSDTQYF. The CDR3 region has the DNA TGTGCCTCCGGGAGGGGCTCAGATACGCAGTATTTT. Drawing the rest from reference TRBV7-3 and TRBJ2-3, the complete variable domain is GAGVSQTPSNKVTEKGKYVELRCDPISGHTALYWYRQSLGQGPEFLIYFQGTGAADDSGLPNDRFFAVRPEGSVSTLKIQRTERGDSAVYLCASGRGSDTQYFGPGTRLTVL.

This clone occurred many times. V is TRBV5-1 and J is TRBJ2-7, with 8 bases fitting TRBD2. Germline V gene sequence: CDR1 SGHRS, CDR2 YFSETQ. The CDR3 consists of 16 residues. The V gene end was trimmed by 0 bases and the J gene end by 3 bases; junction bases not matched to a gene: 8. The CDR3 is CASSLVALAGYYEQYF. CDR3 nucleotide sequence: TGCGCCAGCAGCTTGGTTGCGCTAGCGGGTTACTACGAGCAGTACTTC. The full variable domain, completed using reference TRBV5-1 and TRBJ2-7, is KAGVTQTPRYLIKTRGQQVTLSCSPISGHRSVSWYQQTPGQGLQFLFEYFSETQRNKGNFPGRFSGRQFSNSRSEMNVSTLELGDSALYLCASSLVALAGYYEQYFGPGTRLTVT.

The chain couples TRBV20-1 to TRBJ2-2, with TRBD2 identical over 7 bases. CDR1 and CDR2 (germline): DFQATT, SNEGSKA (reference sequence). Trimming at V came to 2 bases and at J to 4 bases, leaving 10 bases not matched to a gene. The CDR3 extends over 16 amino acids. The CDR3 coding sequence is TGCAGTGCTAGAATAAGAGGGCGGGAGACCACCGGGGAGCTGTTTTTT. Its protein product is CSARIRGRETTGELFF.